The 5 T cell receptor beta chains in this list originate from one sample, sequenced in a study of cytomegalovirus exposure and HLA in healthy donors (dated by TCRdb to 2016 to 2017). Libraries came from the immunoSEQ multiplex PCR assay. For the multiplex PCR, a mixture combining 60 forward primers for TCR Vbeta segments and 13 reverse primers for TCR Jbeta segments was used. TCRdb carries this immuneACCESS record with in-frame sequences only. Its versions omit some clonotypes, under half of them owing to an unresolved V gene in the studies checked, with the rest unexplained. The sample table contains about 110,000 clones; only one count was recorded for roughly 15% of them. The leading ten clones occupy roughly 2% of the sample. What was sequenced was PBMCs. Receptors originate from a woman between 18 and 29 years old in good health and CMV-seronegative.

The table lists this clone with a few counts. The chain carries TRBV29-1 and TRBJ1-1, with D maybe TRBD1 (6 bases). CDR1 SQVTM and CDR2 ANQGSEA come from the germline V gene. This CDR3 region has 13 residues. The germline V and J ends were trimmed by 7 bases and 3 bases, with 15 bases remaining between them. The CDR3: CSAQGGGDTEAFF. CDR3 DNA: TGCAGCGCCCAAGGGGGAGGGGACACTGAAGCTTTCTTT.

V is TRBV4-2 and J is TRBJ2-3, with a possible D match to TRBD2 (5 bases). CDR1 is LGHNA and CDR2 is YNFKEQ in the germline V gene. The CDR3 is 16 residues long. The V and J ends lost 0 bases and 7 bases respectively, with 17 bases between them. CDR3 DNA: TGTGCCAGCAGCCAAGATGCAGGCGCACCGGGGAATACGCAGTATTTT. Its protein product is CASSQDAGAPGNTQYF.

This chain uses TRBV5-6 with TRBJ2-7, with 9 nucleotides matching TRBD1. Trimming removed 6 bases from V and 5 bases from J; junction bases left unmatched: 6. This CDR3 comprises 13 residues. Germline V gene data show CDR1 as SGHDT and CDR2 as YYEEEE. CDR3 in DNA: TGTGCCAGCAACAAGGACAGGGGTCACGAGCAGTACTTC. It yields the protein CASNKDRGHEQYF.

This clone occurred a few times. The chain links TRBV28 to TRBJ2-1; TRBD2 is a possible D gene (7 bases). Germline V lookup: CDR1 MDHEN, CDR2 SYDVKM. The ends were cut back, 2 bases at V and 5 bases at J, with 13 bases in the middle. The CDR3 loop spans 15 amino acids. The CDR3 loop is CASSLVQGGDNEQFF. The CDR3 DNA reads TGTGCCAGCAGTTTAGTACAGGGAGGGGACAATGAGCAGTTCTTC.

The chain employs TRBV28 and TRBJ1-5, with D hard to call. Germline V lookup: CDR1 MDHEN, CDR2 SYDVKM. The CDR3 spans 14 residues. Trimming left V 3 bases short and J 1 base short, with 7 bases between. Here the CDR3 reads CASSFGESNQPQHF. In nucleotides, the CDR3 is TGTGCCAGCAGTTTCGGGGAAAGCAATCAGCCCCAGCATTTT.